What follows describes a single TCR beta chain. This CDR3 has 16 residues. J lost 5 bases, V lost 4 bases, and 10 bases had no gene match. The germline V gene encodes CDR1 MGHDK and CDR2 SYGVNS. Assay: immunoSEQ multiplex PCR; the TCRdb copy retains only in-frame clones and omits some. The sample gives around 230,000 clones, roughly 89% of which show up once; 10% is in the top ten. The data belong to a study of blood T cell repertoires in COVID-19. Overall study: Spain, Italy and the United States supplied samples that represented acute and convalescent COVID-19.

The cohort comprised adults aged roughly 18 to 95 years residing in 24 US areas. Self-reported history from a screening survey and questionnaire set each donor's cohort. The specimen sequenced was PBMCs or T cells enriched from blood (not recorded which). The genes are TRBV25-1 and TRBJ2-5; 10 nucleotides line up with TRBD1. This clonotype originated in a man in his late teens or twenties with acute COVID-19. DNA of the CDR3: TGTGCCAGCAGTGGACAGGGACAGGGGATCAGGGAGACCCAGTACTTC. Translated: CASSGQGQGIRETQYF.